The T cell receptor beta chain described here comes from a study of cytomegalovirus exposure and HLA in healthy donors. The germline CDR1 and CDR2 sequences are KGHSH and LQKENI. CDR3 length: 15 amino acids. V was clipped by 3 bases and J by 2 bases; unmatched bases: 6. It was with 60 Vbeta and 13 Jbeta primers that the PCR ran. In the original processing: Later reanalysis found 80 million or so unique TCR beta chains, some 10 million of them shared. Using immunoSEQ multiplex PCR, the repertoire was profiled, and TCRdb retains in-frame clones only, with some absent. The V and J calls and clone size come from that table; D and trimming were worked out from the DNA. The table records some 110,000 clones, approximately 80% of them present only once.

The receptor was isolated from a male donor in good health and CMV-seronegative. The sequenced sample was PBMCs. The chain uses TRBV18 and TRBJ2-7; 8 nucleotides match TRBD1. The CDR3: CASSPRDRFPYEQYF. As DNA, the CDR3 is TGTGCCAGCTCACCGAGGGACAGGTTCCCCTACGAGCAGTACTTC. Drawing the rest from reference TRBV18 and TRBJ2-7, the complete variable domain is NAGVMQNPRHLVRRRGQEARLRCSPMKGHSHVYWYRQLPEEGLKFMVYLQKENIIDESGMPKERFSAEFPKEGPSILRIQQVVRGDSAAYFCASSPRDRFPYEQYFGPGTRLTVT.